What follows are 7 T cell receptor beta chains derived from one specimen sequenced in a study of blood T cell repertoires in COVID-19. Produced via immunoSEQ multiplex PCR; TCRdb's table is partial and in-frame only. The sample holds 130,000 or so clones, around 80% seen once. The sample consisted of PBMCs or T cells enriched from blood (not recorded which). The receptors shown here come from a middle-aged man with acute COVID-19.

This clone has only one observation. This chain links TRBV3-1 (or the pseudogene TRBV3-2) with TRBJ1-2; D perhaps matches TRBD1 (6 bases). The CDR3 is made up of 13 amino acids. Trimming cost V 4 bases and J 8 bases, with 14 bases left between them. The germline gives CDR1 LGHDT, CDR2 YNNKEL (reference sequence). The CDR3 region is CASSREQGSGYTF. DNA of the CDR3: TGTGCCAGCAGCCGGGAACAGGGATCAGGCTACACCTTC.

The CDR3 sequence is CASSPLGSGGANEQFF. In DNA, the CDR3 is TGTGCCAGCAGCCCCCTAGGAAGCGGGGGGGCCAATGAGCAGTTCTTC. The chain links TRBV7-6 to TRBJ2-1, with TRBD2 matching 10 bases. CDR1 is SGHVS and CDR2 is FNYEAQ in the germline V gene. V was pared by 5 bases and J by 6 bases, with 10 bases of the junction left unmatched. CDR3 length: 16 amino acids.

The chain joins TRBV12-5 to TRBJ2-3; 11 positions agree with TRBD1. The CDR3 is 14 amino acids. Losses at the gene ends were 8 bases for V and 6 bases for J; bases not matched to a gene: 7. Germline V gene data show CDR1 as LGHNT and CDR2 as FRNRAP. The CDR3 here is CASRWDRGLDTQYF. The CDR3 DNA reads as TGTGCTAGTCGGTGGGACAGGGGGTTGGATACGCAGTATTTT. Full variable domain (rest looked up from reference TRBV12-5 and TRBJ2-3): DARVTQTPRHKVTEMGQEVTMRCQPILGHNTVFWYRQTMMQGLELLAYFRNRAPLDDSGMPKDRFSAEMPDATLATLKIQPSEPRDSAVYFCASRWDRGLDTQYFGPGTRLTVL.

The J gene is TRBJ1-1, the V gene TRBV7-9; 7 bases map to TRBD1. V was clipped by 6 bases and J by 0 bases; unmatched bases: 7. The CDR3 is 15 residues long. Germline V lookup: CDR1 SEHNR, CDR2 FQNEAQ (reference sequence). CDR3 DNA: TGTGCCAGCAGGACGAAACAGGGGTTGAACACTGAAGCTTTCTTT. Amino acids: CASRTKQGLNTEAFF.

The chain combines TRBV7-9 with TRBJ2-7; 9 bases match TRBD1. The J segment lost 6 bases and the V segment lost 5 bases, leaving 14 bases of the junction unmatched. Germline lookup yields CDR1 SEHNR and CDR2 FQNEAQ (reference sequence). The CDR3 loop spans 16 amino acids. The CDR3 DNA reads as TGTGCCAGCAGCCGCCTACAGGGACAGGGCGAAGGCGAGCAGTACTTC. It is translated as CASSRLQGQGEGEQYF.

This clone occurred once. The chain links TRBV29-1 to TRBJ2-2; TRBD2 is a possible D gene (6 bases). The CDR3 has 12 residues. V was clipped by 3 bases and J by 5 bases, with 7 bases between them. Germline CDR1 reads SQVTM; CDR2 reads ANQGSEA. CDR3 nucleotides: TGCAGCGTTGAGCGGGGAACCGGGGAGCTGTTTTTT. The encoded protein is CSVERGTGELFF.

The chain recombines TRBV5-1 with TRBJ2-2; TRBD1 might be the D (6 bases). Germline CDR1 is SGHRS and CDR2 is YFSETQ. The V and J ends lost 3 bases and 0 bases respectively, with 9 bases between them. CDR3 length equals 15 residues. The CDR3, as DNA: TGCGCCAGCAGCTCCAGGGGTCCGAACACCGGGGAGCTGTTTTTT. Translation gives CASSSRGPNTGELFF.